This paragraph reports one T cell receptor beta chain. Its antigen is undetermined. CDR3 length: 14 residues. V was trimmed by 7 bases and J by 1 base, leaving 8 bases between them. Per germline, CDR1 SGHTA and CDR2 FQGTGA. This sample stems from a study of T cell responses to AZD1222 COVID-19 vaccine. Overall study findings and caveats: Repertoires were obtained only post-peak T cell response. Seropositive status at baseline applied to only a handful of AZD1222 recipients. Most donors were white British and more were female, and clonal diversity was possibly underestimated.

This table comes from immunoSEQ multiplex PCR, and its TCRdb copy is limited to in-frame clones, with some not included. The sample has under 100,000 clones, 92% seen once. The sequence was obtained from an adult in good health. The chain recombines TRBV7-3 with TRBJ2-6, with D tentatively TRBD1 (5 bases). The source was peripheral blood, collected on day 0 of MenACWY control vaccination. The CDR3 bases are TGTGCCAGCAAACAGGATTCTGGGGCCAACGTCCTGACTTTC. Translation: CASKQDSGANVLTF.